This T cell receptor (beta chain) was sequenced in a study of blood T cell repertoires in COVID-19. Study information: Acute-phase and convalescent COVID-19 samples originated in the United States, Italy and Spain.

Germline V gene lookup returns CDR1 SGHKS and CDR2 YYEKEE (reference sequence). This CDR3 comprises 16 residues. Trimming took off 2 bases at V and 1 base at J, with 15 bases between the two ends. Original methodology: From reference gene primer amplification, estimates of nucleated cell counts were derived. Clones were sequenced by immunoSEQ multiplex PCR, and TCRdb holds only the in-frame ones, with some missing. V and J calls and clone size are as listed in that table; D and trimming were resolved from the DNA. The table lists more than 90,000 clones, roughly 71% of them singletons. The chain uses TRBV5-5 and TRBJ2-5; D perhaps matches TRBD1 (6 bases). Sequenced input: peripheral blood. The receptor comes from a woman aged 80 or over with acute or convalescent COVID-19. The CDR3 reads CASSLNPTGSQETQYF. The CDR3 nucleotides read TGTGCCAGCAGCTTAAACCCGACAGGCAGCCAAGAGACCCAGTACTTC. The full variable domain, with the rest looked up from reference TRBV5-5 and TRBJ2-5, is DAGVTQSPTHLIKTRGQQVTLRCSPISGHKSVSWYQQVLGQGPQFIFQYYEKEERGRGNFPDRFSARQFPNYSSELNVNALLLGDSALYLCASSLNPTGSQETQYFGPGTRLLVL.